These 12 T cell receptor beta chains share one sample of origin, sequenced in a study of cytomegalovirus exposure and HLA in healthy donors (dated by TCRdb to the late 2010s). The receptor library was made with the immunoSEQ multiplex PCR assay. For the multiplex PCR, a mixture combining 60 forward primers for TCR Vbeta segments and 13 reverse primers for TCR Jbeta segments was used. Not all clones reach the TCRdb copy of this immuneACCESS table, which keeps in-frame sequences only. Checked studies attribute under half of the gap to unresolved V genes and leave the rest unexplained. This sample is represented by about 140,000 clones; approximately 79% of them were singletons. 8.8% of the sample is taken by the ten largest. Sequenced material: PBMCs. Receptors were obtained from a woman between 45 and 65 years old in good health and CMV-seropositive.

A single count supports this clone. The gene calls are TRBV5-1 and TRBJ1-3, with D maybe TRBD1 (6 bases). This CDR3 spans 15 amino acids. V lost 7 bases and J lost 1, with 15 bases in between. Germline CDR1 SGHRS, CDR2 YFSETQ. The CDR3 spells CASADSSASGNTIYF. CDR3 sequence (DNA): TGCGCCAGCGCGGACAGCTCTGCTTCTGGAAACACCATATATTTT.

This chain joins TRBV10-3 and TRBJ2-5, with TRBD1 matching over 7 bases. Per the germline V gene, CDR1 is ENHRY and CDR2 is SYGVKD. V trimming: 6 bases; J trimming: 0 bases; junction bases outside the gene matches: 7. The CDR3 has 15 residues. The chain's CDR3 is CAISWGQPNQETQYF. The CDR3 coding sequence is TGTGCCATCAGCTGGGGACAGCCTAACCAAGAGACCCAGTACTTC.

V gene TRBV7-2 combines with J gene TRBJ2-1; 9 nucleotides align to TRBD1. The V gene's germline CDR1 is SGHTA and CDR2 FQGNSA. V lost 2 bases and J lost 8; bases outside the gene matches: 7. The CDR3 extends over 15 amino acids. The CDR3 spells CASSLSGQGNHEQFF. The CDR3 DNA reads as TGTGCCAGCAGCTTATCAGGACAGGGGAATCATGAGCAGTTCTTC. Based on the CDR3 plus reference TRBV7-2 and TRBJ2-1, the full variable domain is GAGVSQSPSNKVTEKGKDVELRCDPISGHTALYWYRQSLGQGLEFLIYFQGNSAPDKSGLPSDRFSAERTGGSVSTLTIQRTQQEDSAVYLCASSLSGQGNHEQFFGPGTRLTVL.

The rearrangement joins TRBV5-1 to TRBJ2-5, with D possibly matching TRBD2 (5 bases). Germline-derived CDR1 and CDR2 are SGHRS and YFSETQ. V was clipped by 3 bases and J by 2 bases, with 17 bases between them. The CDR3 extends over 16 amino acids. Written as DNA, the CDR3 is TGCGCCAGCAGCTCCCTGCCGGGCTCGGGGCAAGAGACCCAGTACTTC. This encodes CASSSLPGSGQETQYF.

This chain uses TRBV4-3 with TRBJ1-5; D not resolved. The CDR3 has 13 residues. Germline values: CDR1 LGHNA, CDR2 YSLEER. Trimming removed 4 bases at V and 6 bases at J, with 10 bases between. CDR3 sequence: CASSPWPGQPQHF. The CDR3 region has the DNA TGCGCCAGCAGCCCCTGGCCGGGTCAGCCCCAGCATTTT.

This clone was picked up a small number of times. The rearrangement joins TRBV19 to TRBJ2-5, with D possibly being TRBD2 (7 bases). V lost 5 bases to trimming and J lost 5 bases, with 15 bases between them. Per the germline V gene, CDR1 is LNHDA and CDR2 is SQIVND (reference sequence). This CDR3 is 14 amino acids long. The CDR3 protein is CASSLRGGAETQYF. The CDR3 DNA reads as TGTGCCAGTAGTCTTAGGGGGGGGGCTGAGACCCAGTACTTC.

This clone came up a few times. J is TRBJ1-2 and V is TRBV30, with unresolved D. The germline V gene encodes CDR1 GTSNPN and CDR2 SVGIG (reference sequence). V was shortened by 6 bases and J by 2 bases, with 7 bases between the two germline ends. The CDR3 consists of 11 residues. The CDR3: CACGENYGYTF. The CDR3 DNA reads as TGTGCCTGTGGAGAGAACTATGGCTACACCTTC.

The chain couples TRBV5-1 to TRBJ1-2; D uncertain. V shed 5 bases and J shed 0 bases, with 8 bases lying between them. Looked up from germline, CDR1 is SGHRS and CDR2 is YFSETQ. The CDR3 runs to 13 residues. The CDR3 protein is CASREAANYGYTF. In DNA, the CDR3 is TGCGCCAGCAGGGAAGCGGCTAACTATGGCTACACCTTC.

The chain is built from TRBV28 and TRBJ2-6; the match to TRBD1 covers 8 bases. The CDR3 is made up of 20 amino acids. With V trimmed by 4 bases and J by 0 bases, 14 bases remained unmatched. Germline V CDR1 and CDR2: MDHEN, SYDVKM. The CDR3 loop is CASSSPRGQALASGANVLTF. CDR3 DNA sequence: TGTGCCAGCAGTTCCCCCCGGGGACAGGCCCTAGCCTCTGGGGCCAACGTCCTGACTTTC.

This chain joins TRBV7-9 and TRBJ2-2, with a weak D call TRBD1 (5 bases). The germline V and J ends were trimmed by 1 base and 0 bases, with 12 bases remaining between them. The CDR3 spans 17 residues. Germline CDR1 reads SEHNR; CDR2 reads FQNEAQ (reference sequence). DNA for the CDR3: TGTGCCAGCAGCTTAGGACAGACGGCAGCGAACACCGGGGAGCTGTTTTTT. Amino acids: CASSLGQTAANTGELFF.

This clone was observed once. This sequence joins TRBV2 and TRBJ2-7; 13 positions agree with TRBD2. This CDR3 is 14 amino acids long. J was trimmed by 6 bases and V by 6 bases; bases with no gene match: 5. The germline V gene has CDR1 SNHLY and CDR2 FYNNEI. CDR3 DNA sequence: TGTGCCAGCAGACCGGGACTAGCGGGGTTCGAGCAGTACTTC. This sequence encodes CASRPGLAGFEQYF.

This clone was counted once. The V and J genes are TRBV6-6 and TRBJ2-1; 7 bases map to TRBD2. Germline V gives CDR1 MNHNY, CDR2 SVGAGI (reference sequence). The J segment lost 9 bases and the V segment lost 6 bases, leaving 8 bases of the junction unmatched. The CDR3 spans 13 residues. The CDR3 loop is CASSPSGLGEQFF. CDR3 bases: TGTGCCAGCAGCCCTAGCGGACTAGGTGAGCAGTTCTTC.